This entry lists 7 T cell receptor beta chains sequenced from one sample in a study of CD8 T cells in Susac syndrome. RNA, at about 0.45 to 1 ug, was reverse transcribed with random hexamers. Each CDR3 protein is one row after TCRdb ran MiXCR on the immunoSEQ multiplex PCR reads. This table holds some 180,000 distinct CDR3 sequences, approximately 94% found once. The specimen was CD4+ T cells from PBMCs. These receptors came from a human donor in good health.

The J gene is TRBJ2-1, the V gene TRBV3-1; TRBD2 aligns across 8 bases. The junction had 3 bases not matched to a gene; V was cut back by 0 bases and J by 5 bases. CDR1 is LGHDT, CDR2 YNNKEL, per germline (reference sequence). The CDR3 totals 15 residues. CDR3 sequence: CASSQDLAGHNEQFF. CDR3 nucleotides: TGTGCCAGCAGCCAAGACCTAGCGGGTCACAATGAGCAGTTCTTC.

The chain carries TRBV27 and TRBJ2-7; D might be TRBD1 (5 bases). The CDR3 covers 14 residues. Germline assignment: CDR1 MNHEY and CDR2 SMNVEV (reference sequence). Trimming took 3 bases from V and 1 from J, leaving 10 bases between them. CDR3 sequence: CASSFWQGSYEQYF. The CDR3 DNA is TGTGCCAGCAGTTTTTGGCAGGGTTCCTACGAGCAGTACTTC.

The chain links TRBV6-5 to TRBJ1-5, with TRBD1 matching 7 bases. Germline V lookup: CDR1 MNHEY, CDR2 SVGAGI. The CDR3 loop spans 14 amino acids. V lost 4 bases to trimming and J lost 8 bases; unmatched junction nucleotides: 8. Written as DNA, the CDR3 is TGTGCCAGCAGTTCGGGACAGCATCTGAAGCCCCAGCATTTT. This gives the protein CASSSGQHLKPQHF.

The chain links TRBV12-3 or TRBV12-4 to TRBJ2-5; TRBD2 matches 7 bases. J gave up 2 bases and V 8 bases, and 8 bases lay outside the gene matches. CDR3 length: 14 amino acids. This chain's CDR3 is CASALTSEQETQYF. The CDR3 nucleotides are TGTGCCAGCGCATTAACTAGCGAGCAAGAGACCCAGTACTTC.

The chain employs TRBV15 and TRBJ2-7, with a possible D match to TRBD1 (5 bases). Germline loops: CDR1 LNHNV, CDR2 YYDKDF (reference sequence). Trimming stripped 3 bases from V and 0 bases from J, with 12 bases between. This CDR3 has 15 amino acids. The CDR3 loop reads CATSSRTLFSYEQYF. Here the CDR3 DNA reads TGTGCCACCAGCAGTAGGACATTGTTCTCCTACGAGCAGTACTTC.

This clonotype is a singleton in its sample. This chain connects TRBV30 to TRBJ2-7; no clear D gene. This CDR3 region has 13 residues. Per germline, CDR1 GTSNPN and CDR2 SVGIG (reference sequence). With 2 bases removed from V and 2 bases from J, the gap between germline ends came to 10 bases. CDR3 DNA sequence: TGTGCCTGGAGTCCGGGCCCAACCTACGAGCAGTACTTC. Amino acid sequence: CAWSPGPTYEQYF.

The J gene is TRBJ2-3, the V gene TRBV30; D is unclear. The V and J ends lost 2 bases and 2 bases respectively, with 14 bases between them. The CDR3 extends over 15 amino acids. Germline V gene data show CDR1 as GTSNPN and CDR2 as SVGIG (reference sequence). CDR3 in amino acids: CAWSPQRAYTDTQYF. The CDR3 coding sequence is TGTGCCTGGAGTCCTCAAAGGGCTTACACAGATACGCAGTATTTT.